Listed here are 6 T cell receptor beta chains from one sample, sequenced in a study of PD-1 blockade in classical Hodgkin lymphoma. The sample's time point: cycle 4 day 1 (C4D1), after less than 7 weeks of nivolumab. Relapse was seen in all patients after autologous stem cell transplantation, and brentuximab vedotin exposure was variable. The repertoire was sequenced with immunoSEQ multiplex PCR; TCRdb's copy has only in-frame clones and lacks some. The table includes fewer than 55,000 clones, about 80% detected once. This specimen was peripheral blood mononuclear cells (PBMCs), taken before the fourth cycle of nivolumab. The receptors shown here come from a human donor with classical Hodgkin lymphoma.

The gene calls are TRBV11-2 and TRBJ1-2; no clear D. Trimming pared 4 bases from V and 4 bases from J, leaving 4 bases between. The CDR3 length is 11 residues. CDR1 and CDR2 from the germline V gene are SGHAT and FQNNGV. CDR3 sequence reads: CASSSPYGYTF. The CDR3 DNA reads TGTGCCAGCAGCTCGCCCTATGGCTACACCTTC.

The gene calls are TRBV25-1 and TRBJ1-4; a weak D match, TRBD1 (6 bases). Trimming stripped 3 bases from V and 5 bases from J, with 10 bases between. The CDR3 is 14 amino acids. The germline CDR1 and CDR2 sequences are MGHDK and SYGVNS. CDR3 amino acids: CASSDDRSNEKLFF. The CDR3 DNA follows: TGTGCCAGCAGTGACGACAGGTCCAATGAAAAACTGTTTTTT.

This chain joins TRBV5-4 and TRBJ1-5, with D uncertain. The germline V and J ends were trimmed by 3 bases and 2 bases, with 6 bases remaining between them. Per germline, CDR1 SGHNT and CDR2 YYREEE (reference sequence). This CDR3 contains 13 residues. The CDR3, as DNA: TGTGCCAGCAGCTACGCCGGCAATCAGCCCCAGCATTTT. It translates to CASSYAGNQPQHF.

CDR3 region: CASRPWPKETQYF. The CDR3 bases are TGTGCCAGCAGGCCGTGGCCGAAAGAGACCCAGTACTTC. The rearrangement joins TRBV7-9 to TRBJ2-5; D unclear. Trimming removed 6 bases from V and 3 bases from J, with 11 bases in between. Germline CDR1 is SEHNR and CDR2 is FQNEAQ (reference sequence). CDR3 length: 13 amino acids.

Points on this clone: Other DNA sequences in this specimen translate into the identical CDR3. In DNA form, the CDR3 reads TGTGCCTGGACCCCCAGGGGGCAGGGGGCGTGGGGGGTTAACTATGGCTACACCTTC. Amino acid sequence: CAWTPRGQGAWGVNYGYTF. The chain couples TRBV30 to TRBJ1-2; 8 nucleotides line up with TRBD1. The V gene end was trimmed by 4 bases and the J gene end by 1 base; junction bases not matched to a gene: 20. Germline V lookup: CDR1 GTSNPN, CDR2 SVGIG (reference sequence). The length of the CDR3 is 19 residues.

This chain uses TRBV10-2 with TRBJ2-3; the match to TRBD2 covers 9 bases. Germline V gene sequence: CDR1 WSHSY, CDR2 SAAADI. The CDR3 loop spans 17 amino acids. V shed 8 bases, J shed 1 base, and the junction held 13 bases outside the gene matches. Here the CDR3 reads CASAEGYERGGTDTQYF. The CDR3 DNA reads TGCGCCAGCGCGGAGGGGTACGAGCGGGGGGGCACAGATACGCAGTATTTT.